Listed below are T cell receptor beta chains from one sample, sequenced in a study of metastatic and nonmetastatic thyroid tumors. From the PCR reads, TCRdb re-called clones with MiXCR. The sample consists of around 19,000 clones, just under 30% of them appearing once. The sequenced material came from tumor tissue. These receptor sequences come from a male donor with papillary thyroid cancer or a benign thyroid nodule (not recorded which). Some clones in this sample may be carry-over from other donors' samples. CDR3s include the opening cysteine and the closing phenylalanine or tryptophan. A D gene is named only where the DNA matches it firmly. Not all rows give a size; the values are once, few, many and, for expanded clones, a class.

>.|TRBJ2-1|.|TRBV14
TGCGCCAGCAGCCACTCATACAATGAGCAGTTCTTC
CASSHSYNEQFF
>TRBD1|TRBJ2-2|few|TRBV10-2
TGCGCCAGCAGGACAGGGGACGCCGGGGAGCTGTTTTTT
CASRTGDAGELFF
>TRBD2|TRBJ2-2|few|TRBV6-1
TGTGCCAGCAGCTCAACTAGCGGGAACACCGGGGAGCTGTTTTTT
CASSSTSGNTGELFF
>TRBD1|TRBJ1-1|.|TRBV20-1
TGCAGTGCGCAAGACAGGGTGGCTAACACTGAAGCTTTCTTT
CSAQDRVANTEAFF
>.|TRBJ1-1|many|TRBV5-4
TGTGCCAGCAGCTTGGCCGGGTTGGGTGGGAACATAGGCGAGAACACTGAAGCTTTCTTT
CASSLAGLGGNIGENTEAFF
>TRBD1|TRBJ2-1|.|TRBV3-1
TGTGCCAGCCGCCCCGGGGAGGGACAGGGGTTAAATGATCAGTTCTTC
CASRPGEGQGLNDQFF
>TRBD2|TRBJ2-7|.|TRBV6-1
TGTGCCAGCAGCGAATTTCCGGGACTAGCGGGAGCGGAGGACTTC
CASSEFPGLAGAEDF
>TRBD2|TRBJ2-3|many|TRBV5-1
TGCGCCAGCAGCTTGGCGTTCGGCGGGGGGAGAGGCACAGATACGCAGTATTTT
CASSLAFGGGRGTDTQYF
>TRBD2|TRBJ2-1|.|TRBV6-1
TGTGCCACAAGTGAATGGGCTAGCGGACACAATGAGCATTTCTTC
CATSEWASGHNEHFF
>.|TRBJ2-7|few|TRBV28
TGTGCCAGCAAGGGCACGAGTTACGAGCAGTACTTC
CASKGTSYEQYF
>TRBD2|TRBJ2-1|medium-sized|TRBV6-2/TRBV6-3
TGTGCCAGCAGTTACGGAGGGTTTGGCGGGGGGGCCTATGAGCAGTTCTTC
CASSYGGFGGGAYEQFF
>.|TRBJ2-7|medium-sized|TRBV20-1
TGCAGTGCTAGAGTACCCCTAGCGAAAGCCTACGAGCAGTACTTC
CSARVPLAKAYEQYF
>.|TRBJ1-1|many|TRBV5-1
TGCGCCAGCAGCCCCCTATATTCGACAGGAAGCATGAACACTGAAGCTTTCTTT
CASSPLYSTGSMNTEAFF
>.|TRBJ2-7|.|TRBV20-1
TGCAGTGCTAGAGCCAGTAACGCCTCCGAGCATTACTTC
CSARASNASEHYF
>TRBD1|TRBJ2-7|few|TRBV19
TGTGCCAGTAGTATTGACAGGGGAGTGGACGAGCAGTACTTC
CASSIDRGVDEQYF
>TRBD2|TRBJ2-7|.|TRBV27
TGTGCCAGCAGTCTAGCGGCCTACAATGTGCAGTACTTC
CASSLAAYNVQYF
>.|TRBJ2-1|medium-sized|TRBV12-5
TGTGCTAGTGGTTTGCCCTCGGGCGACCTTACCTACAATGAGCAGTTCTTC
CASGLPSGDLTYNEQFF
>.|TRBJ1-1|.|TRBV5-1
TGCGCCAGCAGCTTGGGGGGCGGAGGTACTGAAGCTTTCTTT
CASSLGGGGTEAFF
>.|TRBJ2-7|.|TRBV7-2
TGTGCCAGCAGCCTAGGCTCGATCGCCCCGAACGAGCAGTACTTC
CASSLGSIAPNEQYF
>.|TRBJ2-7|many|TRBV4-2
TGTGCCAGCAGGAAAGAAAACTCGAACGAGCAGTACTTC
CASRKENSNEQYF
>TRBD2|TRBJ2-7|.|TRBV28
TGTGCCAGCACCCTGACTAATAGCGGGACCTACGAGCAGTACTTC
CASTLTNSGTYEQYF
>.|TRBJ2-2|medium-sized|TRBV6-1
TGTGCCAGCAGTCCGACGGGTAGCAACGGGGAGCTGTTTTTT
CASSPTGSNGELFF
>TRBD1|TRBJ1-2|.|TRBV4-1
TGCGCCAGCAGCCAGACCCCGGCAGGGGGTATTTATGGCTACACCTTC
CASSQTPAGGIYGYTF
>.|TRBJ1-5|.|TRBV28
TGTGCCAGCAGGGTAAGGGGTCAGCCCCAGCATTTT
CASRVRGQPQHF
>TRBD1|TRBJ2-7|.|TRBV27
TGTGCCAGCAGCCCTGGGACAGGGGGTTACGAGCAGTACTTC
CASSPGTGGYEQYF
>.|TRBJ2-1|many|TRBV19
TGTGCCAGTAGTATAGACGGGGGTACTAGTTTCCACAATGAACAGTTCTTC
CASSIDGGTSFHNEQFF
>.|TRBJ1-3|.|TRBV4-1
TGCGCAAGCAGCGAAGAGGGTTGGTGTCAGGGGTTCGGAAACACCATATATTTT
CASSEEGWCQGFGNTIYF
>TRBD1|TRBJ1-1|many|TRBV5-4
TGTGCCAGCAGCTCCCGACAGGGCTCGGGCACTGAAGCTTTCTTT
CASSSRQGSGTEAFF
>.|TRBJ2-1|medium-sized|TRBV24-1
TGTGCCACCAGTGATTTGTTAGGGGGATCCTACAATGAGCAGTTCTTC
CATSDLLGGSYNEQFF
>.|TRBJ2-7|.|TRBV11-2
TGTGCCAGCAGCTTAGACAGGCTCAACTACGAGCAGTACTTC
CASSLDRLNYEQYF
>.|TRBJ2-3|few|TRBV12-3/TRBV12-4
TGTGCCAGCAGTTTAGCGGGCGATAGCACAGATACGCAGTATTTT
CASSLAGDSTDTQYF
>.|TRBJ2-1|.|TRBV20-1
TGCAGTGCTAGAGATCCCCAGGTTTTAAGTGAGCAGTTCTTC
CSARDPQVLSEQFF
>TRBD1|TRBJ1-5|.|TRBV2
TGTGCCAGCAGCCGGGACAGGGGATTTCGCAATCAGCCCCAGCATTTT
CASSRDRGFRNQPQHF
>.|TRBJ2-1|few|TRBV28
TGTGCCAGCAGTACAAAGGACCCCCACGAGCAGTTCTTC
CASSTKDPHEQFF
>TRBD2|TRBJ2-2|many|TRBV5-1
TGCGCCAGCAGCTTGGGAGCGGGGTCGAACACCGGGGAGCTGTTTTTT
CASSLGAGSNTGELFF
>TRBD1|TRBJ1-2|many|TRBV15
TGTGCCACCAGCAGAGGGGACAGGGAAGGAGGCTACACCTTC
CATSRGDREGGYTF
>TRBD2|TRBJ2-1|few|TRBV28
TGTGCCAGCAGTTTTTTCGATCCAGCGGGATACTCCTACAATGAGCAGTTCTTC
CASSFFDPAGYSYNEQFF
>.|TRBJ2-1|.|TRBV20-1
TGCAGTGCTAGAGATCCCCGGGGGGCCGCCAATGAGAAGTTCTTC
CSARDPRGAANEKFF
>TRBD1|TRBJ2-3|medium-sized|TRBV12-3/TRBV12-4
TGTGCCAGCAGTAACCGGGACAGGGGCACAGATACGCAGTATTTT
CASSNRDRGTDTQYF
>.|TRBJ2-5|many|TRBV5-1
TGCGCCAGCAGCTTGGTTAGGCGGGAGACCCAGTACTTC
CASSLVRRETQYF
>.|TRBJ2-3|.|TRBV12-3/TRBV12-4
TGTGCCAGCACGGGCATCACAGATACGCGGTATTTT
CASTGITDTRYF
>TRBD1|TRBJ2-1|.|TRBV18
TGTGCCAGCTCGAGAGCCGACAGGGGGGTTGCGGATGAGCAGTTCTTC
CASSRADRGVADEQFF
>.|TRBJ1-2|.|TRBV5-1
TGCGCCAGCAGCTTAAGCAGGAATGGCTACACCTTC
CASSLSRNGYTF
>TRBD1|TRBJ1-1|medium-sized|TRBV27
TGTGCCAGCAGTTCAGGGGGACAGGCAGGCCGAATGAACACTGAAGCTTTCTTT
CASSSGGQAGRMNTEAFF
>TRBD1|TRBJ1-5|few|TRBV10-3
TGTGCCATCAAAGATACAGGGGAGCAGCCCCAGCATTTT
CAIKDTGEQPQHF
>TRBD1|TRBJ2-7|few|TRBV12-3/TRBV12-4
TGTGCCAGCAGACGCGGGACAGGGAAGTTCTCCTACTACGAGCAGTACTTC
CASRRGTGKFSYYEQYF
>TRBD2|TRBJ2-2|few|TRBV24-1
TGTGCCACCAGTGATTTTTTAGCGGGCGGGGAGCTGTTTTTT
CATSDFLAGGELFF
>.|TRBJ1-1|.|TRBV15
TGTGCCACCAGCAGAGATGGTACTGAAGCTTTCTTT
CATSRDGTEAFF
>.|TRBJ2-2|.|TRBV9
TGTGCCAGCAGCACTGCTCGCGGCAACACCGGGGAGCTGTTTTTT
CASSTARGNTGELFF
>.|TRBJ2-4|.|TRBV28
TGTGCCAGCAGTTTATGGGGGACAGCCAAAAACATTCAGTACTTC
CASSLWGTAKNIQYF
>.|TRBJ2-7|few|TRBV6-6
TGTGCCAGCAGTTACTCAAGTGACGAGCAGTACTTC
CASSYSSDEQYF
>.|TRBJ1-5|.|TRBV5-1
TGCGCCAGCAGCGAGGGGGGTGGCAATCAGCCCCAGCATTTT
CASSEGGGNQPQHF
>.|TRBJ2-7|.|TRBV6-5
TGTGCCAGCAGTTACCGCCAGGGAGGTATCGAGCAGTACTTC
CASSYRQGGIEQYF
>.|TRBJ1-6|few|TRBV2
TGTGCCAGCAGGCTGGTGACCCTCCACTTT
CASRLVTLHF